The clone carrying this T cell receptor (beta chain) was counted once. A much larger clone lies a single base off, so this may be a read error. The data originate from a study of shared clonotypes between healthy human individuals. Assay used: immunoSEQ multiplex PCR; TCRdb lists only in-frame clones, some missing. Of around 980,000 clones listed, about 80% are singletons. Germline trimming cut 6 bases from V and 2 bases from J; bases unmatched to any gene: 7. From germline, CDR1 is SGHRS and CDR2 YFSETQ. This CDR3 contains 14 residues. This TCR came from a young man in good health. Some clones in this sample may be carry-over from other donors' samples. The specimen was memory CD4+ T cells from PBMCs. Subset noted: CD45RA-negative fraction. The chain recombines TRBV5-1 with TRBJ1-2; 7 positions match TRBD1. The CDR3 DNA reads TGCGCCAGCATCCCGCGGGACAGAAACTATGGCTACACCTTC. Translating it yields CASIPRDRNYGYTF. Based on the CDR3 plus reference TRBV5-1 and TRBJ1-2, the full variable domain is KAGVTQTPRYLIKTRGQQVTLSCSPISGHRSVSWYQQTPGQGLQFLFEYFSETQRNKGNFPGRFSGRQFSNSRSEMNVSTLELGDSALYLCASIPRDRNYGYTFGSGTRLTVV.